The next 24 T cell receptor beta chains were all read from a single sample in a study of glioma-infiltrating T cells after dendritic cell vaccination (dated by TCRdb to 2016 to 2018). The time point label for this specimen denotes: after dendritic cell vaccination, including at tumor progression/relapse. To prepare the library, the immunoSEQ multiplex PCR assay was applied. Held by TCRdb, this immuneACCESS table contains in-frame sequences only and omits some clones. Under half of the omission traces to an unresolved V gene where checked; the cause of the rest is unknown. The sample table contains tens of thousands of clones; only one count was recorded for 80% to 90% of them. Jointly, the top ten make up about 2.2% of the sample. Sequencing was performed on blood, taken after dendritic cell vaccination. The receptors here all came from a human donor with glioblastoma.

The rearrangement joins TRBV5-1 to TRBJ2-1; D gene uncertain. Germline-derived CDR1 and CDR2 are SGHRS and YFSETQ. V was shortened by 0 bases and J by 5 bases, with 9 bases between the two germline ends. The CDR3 has 14 amino acids. The chain's CDR3 is CASSLGSLDNEQFF. The CDR3 DNA follows: TGCGCCAGCAGCTTGGGTAGCCTAGACAATGAGCAGTTCTTC.

This chain uses TRBV25-1 with TRBJ1-2; perhaps TRBD1 as D (5 bases). The CDR3 length is 14 residues. Germline V CDR1 and CDR2: MGHDK, SYGVNS. Trimming cost V 4 bases and J 3 bases, with 12 bases left between them. The CDR3 loop reads CASSGSWGDYGYTF. DNA of the CDR3: TGTGCCAGCAGTGGAAGCTGGGGGGACTATGGCTACACCTTC.

This chain links TRBV9 with TRBJ2-3; D remains unclear. The germline V gene has CDR1 SGDLS and CDR2 YYNGEE. This CDR3 is built from 14 residues. V was trimmed by 0 bases and J by 6 bases, leaving 11 bases between them. CDR3 loop: CASSVALIADTQYF. As DNA, the CDR3 is TGTGCCAGCAGCGTAGCTCTGATTGCGGATACGCAGTATTTT.

The chain recombines TRBV6-5 with TRBJ2-1, with D possibly being TRBD2 (6 bases). Trimming pared 4 bases from V and 9 bases from J, leaving 10 bases between. Germline CDR1 MNHEY, CDR2 SVGAGI. This CDR3 is 12 amino acids long. DNA for the CDR3: TGTGCCAGCAGTTCCCGGGGAGGTGAGCAGTTCTTC. It encodes CASSSRGGEQFF.

The chain joins TRBV2 to TRBJ2-7; 9 bases map to TRBD1. The CDR3 length is 14 residues. V gave up 6 bases and J gave up 5 bases; unmatched junction bases: 8. Germline V CDR1 and CDR2: SNHLY, FYNNEI. CDR3 sequence (DNA): TGTGCCAGCAGCCTGGGACAGGGCGGCCACGAGCAGTACTTC. Amino acids: CASSLGQGGHEQYF. Full variable domain (missing parts from reference TRBV2 and TRBJ2-7): EPEVTQTPSHQVTQMGQEVILRCVPISNHLYFYWYRQILGQKVEFLVSFYNNEISEKSEIFDDQFSVERPDGSNFTLKIRSTKLEDSAMYFCASSLGQGGHEQYFGPGTRLTVT.

The chain recombines TRBV19 with TRBJ1-1; the D gene is possibly TRBD1 (5 bases). Trimming pared 4 bases from V and 4 bases from J, leaving 10 bases between. CDR1 LNHDA and CDR2 SQIVND come from the germline V gene (reference sequence). This CDR3 region has 13 residues. The CDR3 nucleotides read TGTGCCAGTAGTACGACAGTCGGCACTGAAGCTTTCTTT. As protein: CASSTTVGTEAFF.

The rearrangement links TRBV11-2 to TRBJ1-2; no clear D. With 1 base removed from V and 7 bases from J, the gap between germline ends came to 16 bases. The CDR3 runs to 15 residues. Germline V CDR1 and CDR2: SGHAT, FQNNGV. CDR3 bases: TGTGCCAGCAGCTTAGTAGGCAGCACTAGAATTGGCTACACCTTC. Translation gives CASSLVGSTRIGYTF.

V and J are TRBV19 and TRBJ1-1; D is perhaps TRBD1 (6 bases). The CDR3 sequence is 15 residues long. Germline V gene data show CDR1 as LNHDA and CDR2 as SQIVND (reference sequence). The V and J ends lost 5 bases and 0 bases respectively, with 13 bases between them. For the CDR3, the DNA is TGTGCCAGTAGTCCCCGGACAGCATTGAACACTGAAGCTTTCTTT. Translated: CASSPRTALNTEAFF.

This rearrangement joins TRBV4-2 to TRBJ1-5, with unresolved D. Per germline, CDR1 LGHNA and CDR2 YNFKEQ. CDR3 length: 18 amino acids. Deletions cut 0 bases from V and 4 bases from J, with 19 bases between. CDR3 sequence (DNA): TGTGCCAGCAGCCAAGATCCACTCTACGGCGGTGTAAATCAGCCCCAGCATTTT. Amino acids: CASSQDPLYGGVNQPQHF.

The chain has TRBV20-1 and TRBJ2-5; TRBD2 matches 7 bases. Germline V gene data show CDR1 as DFQATT and CDR2 as SNEGSKA (reference sequence). The trim removed 6 bases at V and 5 bases at J, leaving 0 bases unmatched. The CDR3 runs to 10 residues. CDR3 DNA sequence: TGCAGTGCCGGGGGGGAGACCCAGTACTTC. Amino acids: CSAGGETQYF.

This chain connects TRBV15 to TRBJ1-2; D unresolved. V was cut by 5 bases and J by 0 bases, with 13 bases left in between. There are 15 residues in the CDR3. Germline V gene sequence: CDR1 LNHNV, CDR2 YYDKDF (reference sequence). CDR3 bases: TGTGCCACCAGCTCCCCACAGCAAGCTAACTATGGCTACACCTTC. Protein: CATSSPQQANYGYTF.

The chain uses TRBV5-1 and TRBJ2-2, with TRBD2 matching 10 bases. Germline V gives CDR1 SGHRS, CDR2 YFSETQ. This CDR3 comprises 16 residues. V was clipped by 0 bases and J by 5 bases; unmatched bases: 4. The CDR3, as DNA: TGCGCCAGCAGCTTGGTGGCTAGCGGGGGAACCGGGGAGCTGTTTTTT. This codes for CASSLVASGGTGELFF.

The DNA for the CDR3 is TGTGCCAGCTCACCAATACGGACAGCAACTAATGAAAAACTGTTTTTT. This codes for CASSPIRTATNEKLFF. The rearrangement links TRBV18 to TRBJ1-4, with D tentatively TRBD1 (6 bases). The CDR3 spans 16 residues. Germline V lookup: CDR1 KGHSH, CDR2 LQKENI. V lost 2 bases, J lost 0 bases, and 10 bases lay in between.

V usage is TRBV7-2 and J usage is TRBJ2-2; D not resolved. Trimming left V 4 bases short and J 1 base short, with 7 bases between. This CDR3 comprises 14 residues. Germline CDR1 SGHTA, CDR2 FQGNSA. DNA for the CDR3: TGTGCCAGCAGCTCTAGGCGGAACACCGGGGAGCTGTTTTTT. Amino acids: CASSSRRNTGELFF.

V usage is TRBV7-6 and J usage is TRBJ2-1; maybe TRBD1 (5 bases). V was cut by 3 bases and J by 9 bases, with 21 bases left in between. The CDR3 extends over 16 amino acids. Germline V gene sequence: CDR1 SGHVS, CDR2 FNYEAQ. The CDR3, as DNA: TGTGCCAGCAGCTTCTCCGGACAAGGCGTTTTGGGTGAGCAGTTCTTC. Protein sequence: CASSFSGQGVLGEQFF.

The chain recombines TRBV21-1 with TRBJ2-7; the D call of TRBD1 is as the table states it, not checked on the DNA. TRBV21-1 is an annotated pseudogene. The CDR3 loop spans 15 amino acids. The CDR3: CASSHRTGESYEQYF. The CDR3 bases are TGTGCCAGCAGCCACAGGACAGGGGAGTCCTACGAGCAGTACTTC.

The chain employs TRBV5-6 and TRBJ1-5, with D possibly being TRBD1 (6 bases). The CDR3 contains 14 residues. Looked up from germline, CDR1 is SGHDT and CDR2 is YYEEEE. The germline V and J ends were trimmed by 4 bases and 1 base, with 9 bases remaining between them. CDR3 sequence (DNA): TGTGCCAGCAGCGGGGACAAGAGCAATCAGCCCCAGCATTTT. It specifies CASSGDKSNQPQHF.

This sequence joins TRBV6-1 and TRBJ2-7; 8 bases match TRBD2. The V segment lost 11 bases and the J segment 0 bases; nucleotides outside the gene matches: 12. CDR1 is MNHNS and CDR2 is SASEGT in the germline V gene. This CDR3 is 15 amino acids long. DNA of the CDR3: TGTGCCGCTGCCCTCCGGGGGGGCTTCTCCTACGAGCAGTACTTC. Its translation: CAAALRGGFSYEQYF.

V gene TRBV14 combines with J gene TRBJ2-5; the D gene is possibly TRBD2 (6 bases). The CDR3 has 15 residues. V was cut by 6 bases and J by 5 bases, with 19 bases left in between. The germline V gene has CDR1 SGHDN and CDR2 FVKESK. CDR3: CASRSRDSPEETQYF. The CDR3 bases are TGTGCCAGCAGAAGCAGGGACTCTCCGGAGGAGACCCAGTACTTC. Supplemented by reference TRBV14 and TRBJ2-5, the full variable domain reads EAGVTQFPSHSVIEKGQTVTLRCDPISGHDNLYWYRRVMGKEIKFLLHFVKESKQDESGMPNNRFLAERTGGTYSTLKVQPAELEDSGVYFCASRSRDSPEETQYFGPGTRLLVL.

The V and J genes are TRBV10-1 and TRBJ1-6; D is ambiguous. Germline V gene sequence: CDR1 WNHNN, CDR2 SYGVQD (reference sequence). The length of the CDR3 is 14 residues. V dropped 2 bases and J dropped 7 bases, with 9 bases sitting between them. CDR3 DNA sequence: TGCGCCAGCAGTGAGGCAGTGAGGAATTCACCCCTCCACTTT. Translation: CASSEAVRNSPLHF.

To note about this clone: Other DNA sequences from this sample encode an identical CDR3 as well. This sequence joins TRBV5-1 and TRBJ2-6; D gene ambiguous. Trimming stripped 0 bases from V and 2 bases from J, with 6 bases between. The CDR3 runs to 15 residues. Germline CDR1 is SGHRS and CDR2 is YFSETQ. CDR3 in amino acids: CASSLGSTGANVLTF. CDR3 DNA sequence: TGCGCCAGCAGCTTGGGCAGTACTGGGGCCAACGTCCTGACTTTC.

CDR3 sequence: CAWSVNHGDWANEKLFF. CDR3 coding DNA: TGTGCCTGGAGTGTTAATCATGGGGACTGGGCTAATGAAAAACTGTTTTTT. The rearrangement joins TRBV30 to TRBJ1-4, with D possibly being TRBD1 (5 bases). CDR3 length equals 17 residues. Between the trimmed V and J ends, which lost 0 bases and 3 bases, there was a span of 17 bases. The germline V gene has CDR1 GTSNPN and CDR2 SVGIG (reference sequence).

J is TRBJ2-1 and V is TRBV10-3; 11 positions agree with TRBD2. CDR3 length: 17 residues. Unmatched junction bases numbered 15, after V lost 10 bases and J lost 4 bases. Germline values: CDR1 ENHRY, CDR2 SYGVKD. The DNA for the CDR3 is TGTGCCACTACGACTAGCGGGACCCCGAGAAGATACAATGAGCAGTTCTTC. Its protein product is CATTTSGTPRRYNEQFF.

This clone was seen a few times. V and J are TRBV18 and TRBJ2-7; no definite D call. Trimming took off 2 bases at V and 0 bases at J, with 8 bases between the two ends. This CDR3 region has 14 residues. Germline V gives CDR1 KGHSH, CDR2 LQKENI. In DNA, the CDR3 is TGTGCCAGCTCACCAGAGACGGGCTCCTACGAGCAGTACTTC. Encoded protein: CASSPETGSYEQYF. Filled out from reference TRBV18 and TRBJ2-7, the complete variable domain reads NAGVMQNPRHLVRRRGQEARLRCSPMKGHSHVYWYRQLPEEGLKFMVYLQKENIIDESGMPKERFSAEFPKEGPSILRIQQVVRGDSAAYFCASSPETGSYEQYFGPGTRLTVT.